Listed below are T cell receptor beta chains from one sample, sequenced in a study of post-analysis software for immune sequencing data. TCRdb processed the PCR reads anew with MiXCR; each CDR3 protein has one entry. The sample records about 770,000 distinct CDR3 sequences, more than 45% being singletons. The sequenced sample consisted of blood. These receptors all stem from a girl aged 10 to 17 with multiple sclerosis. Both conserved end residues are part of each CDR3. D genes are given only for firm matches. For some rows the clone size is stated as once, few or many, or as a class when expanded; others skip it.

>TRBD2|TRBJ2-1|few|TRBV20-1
CSASGLAERDEQFF
TGCAGTGCTAGTGGCCTAGCGGAGAGGGATGAGCAGTTCTTC
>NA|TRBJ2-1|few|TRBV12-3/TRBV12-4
CANNSPGVDYNEQFF
TGTGCCAACAACTCCCCTGGGGTCGATTACAATGAGCAGTTCTTC
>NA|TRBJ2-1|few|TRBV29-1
CSAGKGMINEQFF
TGCAGCGCCGGCAAGGGTATGATAAATGAGCAGTTCTTC
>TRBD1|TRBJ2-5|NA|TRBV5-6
CASSAEDRLGETQYF
TGTGCCAGCAGCGCTGAGGACAGGCTGGGGGAGACCCAGTACTTC
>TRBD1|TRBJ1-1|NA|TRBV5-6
CASSFSPTGLNTEAFF
TGTGCCAGCAGCTTCTCTCCGACAGGGTTAAACACTGAAGCTTTCTTT
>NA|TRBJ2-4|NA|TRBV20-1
CSRLAKNIQYF
TGCAGCAGACTAGCCAAAAACATTCAGTACTTC
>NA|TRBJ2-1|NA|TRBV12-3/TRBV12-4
CASSLGTEVYNEQFF
TGTGCCAGCAGTTTAGGGACAGAAGTCTACAATGAGCAGTTCTTC
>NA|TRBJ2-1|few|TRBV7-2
CASSWVGVSSYNEQFF
TGTGCCAGCAGCTGGGTGGGAGTCAGCTCCTACAATGAGCAGTTCTTC
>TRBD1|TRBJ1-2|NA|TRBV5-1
CASSYEDRGRVRVAGYTF
TGCGCCAGCAGCTACGAGGACAGGGGGCGCGTTCGTGTAGCTGGCTACACCTTC
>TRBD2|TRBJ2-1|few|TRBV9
CASSSGRRHNEQFF
TGTGCCAGCTCTAGCGGGAGGCGGCACAATGAGCAGTTCTTC
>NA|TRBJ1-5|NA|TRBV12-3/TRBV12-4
CASSFWVSNQPQHF
TGTGCCAGCAGTTTTTGGGTTAGCAATCAGCCCCAGCATTTT
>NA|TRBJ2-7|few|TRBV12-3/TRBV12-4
CASSFGTVYEQYF
TGTGCCAGCAGTTTTGGTACAGTCTACGAGCAGTACTTC
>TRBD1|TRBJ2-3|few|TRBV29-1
CSVGGRQGYTQYF
TGCAGCGTTGGGGGCAGACAGGGCTATACGCAGTATTTT
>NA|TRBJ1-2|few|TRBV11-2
CASSSNNREDYGYTF
TGTGCCAGTAGCTCCAATAACAGGGAGGACTATGGCTACACCTTC
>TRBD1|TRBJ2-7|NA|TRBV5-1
CASSWRTGDYEQYF
TGCGCCAGCAGCTGGAGGACAGGAGACTACGAGCAGTACTTC